Listed below are T cell receptor beta chains from one sample, sequenced in a study of T cell repertoires in cytomegalovirus infection. TCRdb redid the calling of the reads with MiXCR, one entry per CDR3 protein. Of approximately 100,000 distinct CDR3 sequences in the sample, about 30% were seen once. What these receptors recognize is not known. Material: CD8+ T cells from cultured PBMCs, obtained from culture after CMV antigen stimulation. The receptors shown here come from a human donor in good health (CMV status not recorded). Some clones in this sample may be carry-over from other donors' samples. Both conserved end residues are part of each CDR3. A D gene is named only where the DNA matches it firmly. Clone size appears in some rows only: once, few, many, or a class for an expanded clone.

v_gene,abundance,j_gene,d_gene,CDR3aa,CDR3nt
TRBV14,-,TRBJ2-5,TRBD1,CASSRDRGFQETQYF,TGTGCCAGCAGCCGGGACAGGGGGTTCCAAGAGACCCAGTACTTC
TRBV2,few,TRBJ2-7,-,CASTWGQGSYEQYF,TGTGCCAGCACCTGGGGGCAGGGGTCCTACGAGCAGTACTTC
TRBV12-3/TRBV12-4,few,TRBJ2-5,-,CASALAWTQYF,TGTGCCAGCGCTTTAGCGTGGACCCAGTACTTC
TRBV27,-,TRBJ2-1,-,CASSVGPRGEQFF,TGTGCCAGCAGTGTGGGGCCCAGGGGAGAGCAGTTCTTC
TRBV4-2,few,TRBJ2-7,-,CASSQDSGRAVDEQYF,TGTGCCAGCAGCCAAGATTCGGGCAGGGCGGTCGACGAGCAGTACTTC
TRBV6-1,-,TRBJ2-1,TRBD2,CASSIDSGGDNEQFF,TGTGCCAGCAGCATCGATAGCGGGGGGGACAATGAGCAGTTCTTC
TRBV27,-,TRBJ2-2,TRBD1,CAIVETGIDTGELFF,TGTGCCATCGTAGAGACAGGGATCGACACCGGGGAGCTGTTTTTT
TRBV2,few,TRBJ1-2,-,CASSGPPWGEFNYGYTF,TGTGCCAGCAGTGGGCCCCCTTGGGGGGAATTTAACTATGGCTACACCTTC
TRBV6-5,-,TRBJ1-1,TRBD1,CASSYFRGTEAFF,TGTGCCAGCAGTTACTTCAGGGGGACTGAAGCTTTCTTT
TRBV24-1,-,TRBJ1-5,-,CATSESGGEEHF,TGTGCCACCAGTGAGTCCGGAGGGGAAGAGCATTTT
TRBV27,-,TRBJ2-7,TRBD1,CASSFAQGAHEQYF,TGTGCCAGCAGTTTCGCCCAGGGGGCCCACGAGCAGTACTTC
TRBV5-4,-,TRBJ1-1,-,CASSLDGDEAFF,TGTGCCAGCAGCTTGGACGGCGACGAAGCTTTCTTT
TRBV14,-,TRBJ2-4,-,CASSSAGDNKNIQYF,TGTGCCAGCAGTTCAGCAGGGGATAACAAAAACATTCAGTACTTC
TRBV7-6,many,TRBJ2-5,-,CASSLQGHPFGETQYF,TGTGCCAGCAGCTTACAGGGACACCCTTTCGGGGAGACCCAGTACTTC
TRBV7-9,many,TRBJ2-3,TRBD2,CASSLSGLNNTQYF,TGTGCCAGCAGCTTATCGGGACTAAATAATACGCAGTATTTT
TRBV6-1,many,TRBJ1-5,-,CASSPLSGLNQPQHF,TGTGCCAGCAGTCCACTCTCAGGGCTCAATCAGCCCCAGCATTTT
TRBV7-9,-,TRBJ1-2,-,CASSPAENYGYTF,TGTGCCAGCAGCCCCGCGGAGAACTATGGCTACACCTTC
TRBV27,few,TRBJ2-6,-,CASRTYRDSGANVLTF,TGTGCCAGCAGGACCTACAGGGACTCTGGGGCCAACGTCCTGACTTTC
TRBV7-9,-,TRBJ2-5,-,CASSLAHREETQYF,TGTGCCAGCAGCTTAGCGCACAGGGAAGAGACCCAGTACTTC
TRBV7-8,many,TRBJ1-5,-,CASSPIGTLNQPQHF,TGTGCCAGCAGCCCCATCGGGACGTTGAATCAGCCCCAGCATTTT
TRBV24-1,few,TRBJ1-1,-,CATRPDSEAFF,TGTGCCACCAGACCAGACAGTGAAGCTTTCTTT
TRBV5-1,-,TRBJ2-4,-,CASSPLPTDVLAKNIQYF,TGCGCCAGCAGCCCATTACCGACTGACGTCCTAGCCAAAAACATTCAGTACTTC
TRBV20-1,-,TRBJ2-7,-,CSASFNEQYF,TGCAGTGCCAGCTTCAACGAGCAGTACTTC
TRBV7-6,-,TRBJ2-7,TRBD1,CASSLSPGGANEQYF,TGTGCCAGCAGCTTATCCCCAGGGGGCGCGAACGAGCAGTACTTC
TRBV29-1,-,TRBJ2-7,-,CSVENSTYEQYF,TGCAGCGTTGAAAACAGTACCTACGAGCAGTACTTC
TRBV20-1,-,TRBJ2-1,-,CSAYPPGYNEQFF,TGCAGTGCTTACCCCCCCGGGTACAATGAGCAGTTCTTC
TRBV7-6,few,TRBJ1-1,-,CASSLEWWTEAFF,TGTGCCAGCAGCTTAGAATGGTGGACTGAAGCTTTCTTT
TRBV4-1,-,TRBJ2-2,TRBD1,CASSQPGQGTSNTGELFF,TGCGCCAGCAGCCAGCCGGGACAGGGGACCTCGAACACCGGGGAGCTGTTTTTT
TRBV20-1,many,TRBJ2-2,-,CSASSPLKSGELFF,TGCAGTGCTAGTAGCCCCCTTAAGTCCGGGGAGCTGTTTTTT
TRBV5-1,-,TRBJ2-7,-,CASSLVPGPSSYEQYF,TGCGCCAGCAGCTTGGTTCCAGGGCCGAGCTCCTACGAGCAGTACTTC
TRBV6-1,-,TRBJ1-1,-,CASSEVAGRGDEAFF,TGTGCCAGCAGTGAAGTGGCGGGGCGGGGGGATGAAGCTTTCTTT